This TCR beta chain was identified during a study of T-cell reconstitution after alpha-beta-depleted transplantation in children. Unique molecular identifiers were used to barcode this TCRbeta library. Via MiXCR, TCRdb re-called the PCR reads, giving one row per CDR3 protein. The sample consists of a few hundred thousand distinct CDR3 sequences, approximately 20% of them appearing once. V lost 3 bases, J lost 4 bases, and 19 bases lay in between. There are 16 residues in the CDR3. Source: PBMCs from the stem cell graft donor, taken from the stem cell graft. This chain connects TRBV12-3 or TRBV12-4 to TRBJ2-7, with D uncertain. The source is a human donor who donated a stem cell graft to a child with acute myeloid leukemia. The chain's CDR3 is CASSFIIGRDFYEQYF. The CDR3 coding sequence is TGTGCCAGCAGTTTTATAATCGGCAGAGATTTTTACGAGCAGTACTTC.